Listed below are T cell receptor beta chains from one sample, sequenced in a study of regulatory T cells in long-lasting Graves disease. TCRdb re-derived calls from the multiplex PCR reads in MiXCR, one entry per CDR3 protein. The table shows 350,000 to 400,000 distinct CDR3 sequences, with 15% to 17% occurring only once. The input for sequencing was peripheral blood mononuclear cells (PBMCs), taken at new diagnosis, from a patient treated with antithyroid drugs. The receptors originated from a female donor with Graves disease. Both conserved end residues are part of each CDR3. D genes are given only for firm matches. Expanded clones get a size class; other rows say once, few or many, or leave the size out.

J,size,V,D,DNA,CDR3
TRBJ2-2,NA,TRBV19,TRBD2,TGTGCCAGTAGTATTGGCGGGGGGGCCCTAGGCGGGGAGCTGTTTTTT,CASSIGGGALGGELFF
TRBJ2-5,many,TRBV6-2/TRBV6-3,TRBD2,TGTGCCAGCAGCGAGCCTAGCGGGGGTAAAGAGACCCAGTACTTC,CASSEPSGGKETQYF
TRBJ2-7,many,TRBV11-1,NA,TGTGCCAGCAGCTTAGCGGTGTCGGGAAAAGCCTACGAGCAGTACTTC,CASSLAVSGKAYEQYF
TRBJ1-2,many,TRBV5-5,NA,TGTGCCAGCAGCTTGGGGGGCGGGACACCCAGCGGCTACACCTTC,CASSLGGGTPSGYTF
TRBJ1-1,many,TRBV20-1,NA,TGCAGTGCTAGAGATTGGGCCCCAGAAGAAGCTTTCTTT,CSARDWAPEEAFF
TRBJ1-1,many,TRBV6-1,TRBD1,TGTGCCAGCAGTAGAACGGGGACAGGGAACACTGAAGCTTTCTTT,CASSRTGTGNTEAFF
TRBJ1-1,few,TRBV5-1,NA,TGCGCCAGCAGCTTGGAAGTCCCTGCTGAAGCTTTCTTT,CASSLEVPAEAFF
TRBJ2-7,NA,TRBV20-1,NA,TGCAGCGCGAGTAAGGGGACCGGGCAGTACTTC,CSASKGTGQYF
TRBJ1-1,many,TRBV20-1,NA,TGCAGTGCTAGACTCACTGAGCACACTGAAGCTTTCTTT,CSARLTEHTEAFF
TRBJ2-5,many,TRBV6-9,TRBD1,TGTGCCAGCAGTTCCAACCCACCGGGACAGGGCTACCAAGAGACCCAGTACTTC,CASSSNPPGQGYQETQYF
TRBJ2-4,few,TRBV19,TRBD1,TGTGCCAGTAGTATCTACAGGGGGAGAGGACTAGCCAAAAACATTCAGTACTTC,CASSIYRGRGLAKNIQYF
TRBJ2-3,many,TRBV28,TRBD2,TGTGCCAGCAGTTTAGCGGGAGGGCCCTTAGATACGCAGTATTTT,CASSLAGGPLDTQYF
TRBJ2-5,few,TRBV3-1,NA,TGTGCCAGCAGCCAAGGGGGCGGGCAGGAGACCCAGTACTTC,CASSQGGGQETQYF
TRBJ1-2,many,TRBV11-2,TRBD1,TGTGCCAGCAGCTCGGACAGGGACTATGGCTACACCTTC,CASSSDRDYGYTF
TRBJ2-7,NA,TRBV7-9,NA,TGTGCCAGCAGCTTAGTTGTAGGGTCCGAAGGCTACGAGCAGTACTTC,CASSLVVGSEGYEQYF
TRBJ2-3,NA,TRBV11-3,TRBD2,TGTGCCAGCAGCCAGGGACTAGCCTCCACAGATACGCAGTATTTT,CASSQGLASTDTQYF
TRBJ2-3,NA,TRBV7-9,NA,TGTGCCAGCAGCTTAGTTCATGAGCGTACGCAGTATTTT,CASSLVHERTQYF
TRBJ1-5,many,TRBV5-6,NA,TGTGCCAGCAGCTTGCGGGACTGGGCGGGCAATCAGCCCCAGCATTTT,CASSLRDWAGNQPQHF
TRBJ1-3,many,TRBV18,TRBD1,TGTGCCAGCTCACCAACAGGGGCGGCAGGAAACACCATATATTTT,CASSPTGAAGNTIYF
TRBJ2-2,many,TRBV28,NA,TGTGCCAGCAGTTTCGGCGGGGAGCTGTTTTTT,CASSFGGELFF
TRBJ2-4,NA,TRBV6-5,TRBD2,TGTGCCAGCAGTTACGGCGGGGGGGGGGTCTCCGAAAACATTCAGTACTTC,CASSYGGGGVSENIQYF
TRBJ2-1,many,TRBV6-1,TRBD2,TGTGCCAGCAGTAAACTAGCGGGAGGGTACAATGAGCAGTTCTTC,CASSKLAGGYNEQFF
TRBJ2-5,few,TRBV6-2/TRBV6-3,TRBD2,TGTGCCTCCCGGGGAGGGTGGCGAGAGACCCAGTACTTC,CASRGGWRETQYF